This passage covers 17 T cell receptor beta chains from one sample sequenced in a study of blood T cells in healthy people across ages (dated by TCRdb to between 2015 and 2017). Preparation of the library involved 5' RACE. Sequencing took place on an Illumina HiSeq 2500. A second PCR of about 6 to 11 cycles was performed with a sample-barcoded 5' primer and a J-beta primer mix. In TCRdb, the public reads were trimmed at Q25 with fastp and aligned with MiXCR, with productive beta chains retained. Merged by CDR3 protein, the rows form single entries marked with the most common genes and DNA. In this sample the table shows about 1,600,000 distinct CDR3 sequences, 42% of which occur a single time. 7% to 9.5% of the sample is held by the ten biggest clonotypes. The specimen was blood. The receptors shown here come from a young woman in good health.

This clonotype has just a few counts. This chain links TRBV7-9 with TRBJ2-3, with a weak D call TRBD2 (5 bases). The CDR3 runs 15 residues. Trimming left V 2 bases short and J 2 bases short, with 11 bases between. Germline loops: CDR1 SEHNR, CDR2 FQNEAQ (reference sequence). The CDR3 reads CASSLTSRSTDTQYF. CDR3 bases: TGTGCCAGCAGCTTAACTAGTCGGTCCACAGATACGCAGTATTTT.

This chain uses TRBV30 with TRBJ2-5; D gene ambiguous. The germline V gene has CDR1 GTSNPN and CDR2 SVGIG (reference sequence). The V and J ends lost 0 bases and 5 bases respectively, with 7 bases between them. CDR3 length: 12 residues. CDR3 sequence reads: CAWSVEGETQYF. CDR3 in DNA: TGTGCCTGGAGTGTGGAAGGGGAGACCCAGTACTTC.

The chain couples TRBV27 to TRBJ2-7, with D perhaps TRBD2 (6 bases). Trimming took off 8 bases at V and 3 bases at J, with 23 bases between the two ends. Germline values: CDR1 MNHEY, CDR2 SMNVEV (reference sequence). The CDR3 covers 16 residues. CDR3 residues: CASGAEGTGSFYEQYF. The CDR3 DNA reads TGTGCCAGCGGCGCAGAGGGGACTGGAAGCTTCTACGAGCAGTACTTC.

The J gene is TRBJ2-2, the V gene TRBV10-3, with unresolved D. The V end lost 8 bases, the J end lost 5 bases, and 18 bases lay between the germline ends. The CDR3 extends over 15 amino acids. CDR1 and CDR2 (germline): ENHRY, SYGVKD. The CDR3 here is CAISIETPTTGELFF. The CDR3 DNA reads as TGTGCCATCTCCATCGAGACTCCAACGACCGGGGAGCTGTTTTTT.

The gene calls are TRBV7-9 and TRBJ2-1; D ambiguous. Trimming pared 0 bases from V and 9 bases from J, leaving 12 bases between. Germline CDR1 is SEHNR and CDR2 is FQNEAQ (reference sequence). CDR3 length: 14 amino acids. The DNA for the CDR3 is TGTGCCAGCAGCTTAGCGTCCGGGTCACGTGAGCAGTTCTTC. Its protein product is CASSLASGSREQFF.

This clonotype appeared many times. The chain recombines TRBV4-1 with TRBJ2-7, with 8 positions matching TRBD1. Germline CDR1 MGHRA, CDR2 YSYEKL. The CDR3 runs 14 residues. J gave up 4 bases and V 0 bases, and 2 bases lay outside the gene matches. This chain's CDR3 is CASSQDNRGYEQYF. The CDR3 DNA sequence: TGCGCCAGCAGCCAAGATAACAGGGGGTACGAGCAGTACTTC.

The chain carries TRBV7-3 and TRBJ1-1; 7 bases are a match to TRBD1. CDR3 length: 15 amino acids. After removal of 8 bases from V and 3 bases from J, the junction contained 12 bases not matched to a gene. Germline loops: CDR1 SGHTA, CDR2 FQGTGA. The CDR3 DNA is TGTGCCAGCGGCTCGACAGGGTGGGGTGACACTGAAGCTTTCTTT. As protein: CASGSTGWGDTEAFF. Full variable domain (rest looked up from reference TRBV7-3 and TRBJ1-1): GAGVSQTPSNKVTEKGKYVELRCDPISGHTALYWYRQSLGQGPEFLIYFQGTGAADDSGLPNDRFFAVRPEGSVSTLKIQRTERGDSAVYLCASGSTGWGDTEAFFGQGTRLTVV.

This clonotype was counted only a few times. The rearrangement joins TRBV4-1 to TRBJ2-7; tentative D call: TRBD2 (6 bases). Germline V gene lookup returns CDR1 MGHRA and CDR2 YSYEKL. This CDR3 is built from 15 residues. Trimming took 0 bases from V and 3 from J, leaving 12 bases between them. In DNA form, the CDR3 reads TGCGCCAGCAGCCAAGATTTAGCGGTCCTCTACGAGCAGTACTTC. Its translation is CASSQDLAVLYEQYF.

This clonotype came up a few times. The chain carries TRBV6-2 or TRBV6-3 and TRBJ1-4; D uncertain. Germline V gene data show CDR1 as MNHEY and CDR2 as SVGEGT. The length of the CDR3 is 12 residues. Trimming removed 6 bases at V and 12 bases at J, with 14 bases between. CDR3 coding DNA: TGTGCCAGCAGCCTGCCCGGCGGGGAACTGTTTTTT. This encodes CASSLPGGELFF.

The chain joins TRBV20-1 to TRBJ1-1, with D perhaps TRBD1 (6 bases). CDR1 is DFQATT and CDR2 is SNEGSKA in the germline V gene (reference sequence). V lost 6 bases and J lost 5, with 10 bases in between. The CDR3 contains 11 residues. The CDR3 DNA is TGCAGTGCCAAAACAGGGACTGAAGCTTTCTTT. Its translation: CSAKTGTEAFF.

V and J are TRBV20-1 and TRBJ2-5; the D gene is possibly TRBD1 (5 bases). The germline V and J ends were trimmed by 1 base and 3 bases, with 9 bases remaining between them. The germline V gene encodes CDR1 DFQATT and CDR2 SNEGSKA (reference sequence). This CDR3 has 13 amino acids. Here the CDR3 reads CSARGTPKETQYF. As DNA, the CDR3 is TGCAGTGCTAGAGGGACACCAAAAGAGACCCAGTACTTC.

The chain employs TRBV19 and TRBJ2-6; TRBD1 agrees at 11 bases. With 8 bases clipped from V and 0 bases from J, the junction kept 6 bases outside the gene matches. The CDR3 has 17 amino acids. Germline CDR1 is LNHDA and CDR2 is SQIVND (reference sequence). CDR3 region: CASGSGTGGSGANVLTF. CDR3 sequence (DNA): TGTGCCAGTGGATCCGGGACAGGGGGCTCTGGGGCCAACGTCCTGACTTTC.

This clonotype has only a few counts. V gene TRBV9 combines with J gene TRBJ1-4, with D perhaps TRBD1 (6 bases). V was clipped by 0 bases and J by 8 bases, with 14 bases between them. The CDR3 is 15 residues long. The V gene's germline CDR1 is SGDLS and CDR2 YYNGEE. This CDR3 reads CASSVGRYRDEKLFF. The CDR3 DNA reads as TGTGCCAGCAGCGTAGGAAGATACAGGGACGAAAAACTGTTTTTT. Full variable domain (remainder filled in from reference TRBV9 and TRBJ1-4): DSGVTQTPKHLITATGQRVTLRCSPRSGDLSVYWYQQSLDQGLQFLIQYYNGEERAKGNILERFSAQQFPDLHSELNLSSLELGDSALYFCASSVGRYRDEKLFFGSGTQLSVL.

This chain's CDR3 is CSVTSVQYEQYF. The CDR3 DNA reads TGCAGCGTGACCTCGGTCCAATACGAGCAGTACTTC. This rearrangement joins TRBV29-1 to TRBJ2-4; D is undetermined. The J call may be faulty, since TRBJ2-7 better matches the DNA end. This CDR3 contains 12 residues. CDR1 is SQVTM, CDR2 ANQGSEA, per germline.

A few counts support this clonotype. The chain combines TRBV20-1 with TRBJ2-3, with TRBD2 matching over 8 bases. Germline CDR1 is DFQATT and CDR2 is SNEGSKA (reference sequence). The CDR3 length is 14 residues. V shed 6 bases and J 0 bases; nucleotides not matched to a gene: 5. The CDR3 sequence: CSALLAASTDTQYF. The DNA for the CDR3 is TGCAGTGCGCTACTAGCGGCTAGCACAGATACGCAGTATTTT.

V gene TRBV6-1 combines with J gene TRBJ2-5, with a weak D call TRBD2 (6 bases). The germline gives CDR1 MNHNS, CDR2 SASEGT. Trimming pared 4 bases from V and 5 bases from J, leaving 14 bases between. This CDR3 has 14 residues. CDR3 sequence (DNA): TGTGCCAGCAGTGCCGGGACTCCCGGGGAGACCCAGTACTTC. Translated, it gives CASSAGTPGETQYF.

The chain couples TRBV25-1 to TRBJ2-2; no definite D call. CDR1 and CDR2 from the germline V gene are MGHDK and SYGVNS. The CDR3 sequence is 13 residues long. Trimming took off 4 bases at V and 8 bases at J, with 11 bases between the two ends. CDR3 amino acids: CASSVGRAGELFF. In DNA form, the CDR3 reads TGTGCCAGCAGTGTCGGTAGGGCTGGGGAGCTGTTTTTT.